This paragraph covers one T cell receptor beta chain sequence. In the study's own analysis: Estimated nucleated cell counts came from reference gene primer amplification. Generated by immunoSEQ multiplex PCR, the TCRdb table keeps only in-frame clones and is missing some. The DNA gave D and trimming, while V, J and clone size come from that table. The sample contains about 260,000 clones, around 86% of which appear only once. The data derive from a study of blood T cell repertoires in COVID-19. On the study more broadly: T cells, B-cell-depleted T cells, or PBMCs provided the cDNA or gDNA that served as material.

The CDR3 totals 15 residues. Trimming removed 5 bases from V and 1 base from J, with 12 bases in between. In germline, CDR1 is MNHEY, CDR2 SVGEGT. The chain has TRBV6-2 or TRBV6-3 and TRBJ1-5; unclear D gene. The sample consisted of peripheral blood. This TCR was recovered from a woman in her thirties or forties who had recovered from COVID-19. This CDR3 is CASSIGGKSNQPQHF. The CDR3 region has the DNA TGTGCCAGCAGTATAGGAGGGAAGAGCAATCAGCCCCAGCATTTT.